This TCR beta chain derives from a study of blood T cell repertoires in COVID-19. Only a few counts were recorded for this clone. V was shortened by 0 bases and J by 1 base, with 10 bases between the two germline ends. In germline, CDR1 is MNHEY, CDR2 SVGAGI. This CDR3 spans 15 amino acids. Here immunoSEQ multiplex PCR was the method, and the copy in TCRdb shows in-frame clones only, minus some. The data contain fewer than 400,000 clones, roughly 89% of them singletons. This rearrangement joins TRBV6-5 to TRBJ2-7; D is possibly TRBD1 (6 bases). The sequencing sample was made of PBMCs or T cells enriched from blood (not recorded which). The sequence was collected from a man in his 60s who had recovered from COVID-19. The CDR3 DNA sequence: TGTGCCAGCAGTTACTCGACCAGGGGTTCCTACGAGCAGTACTTC. Protein sequence: CASSYSTRGSYEQYF.